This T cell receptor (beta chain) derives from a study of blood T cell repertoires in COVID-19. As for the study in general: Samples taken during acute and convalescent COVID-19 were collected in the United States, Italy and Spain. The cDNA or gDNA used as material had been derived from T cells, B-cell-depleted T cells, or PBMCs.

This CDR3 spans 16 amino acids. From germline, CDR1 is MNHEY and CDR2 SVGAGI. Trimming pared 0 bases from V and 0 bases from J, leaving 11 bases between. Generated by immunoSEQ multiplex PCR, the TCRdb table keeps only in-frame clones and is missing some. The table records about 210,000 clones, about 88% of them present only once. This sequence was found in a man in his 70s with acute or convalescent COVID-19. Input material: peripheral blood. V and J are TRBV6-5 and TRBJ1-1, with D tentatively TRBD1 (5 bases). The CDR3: CASSYSIGDLNTEAFF. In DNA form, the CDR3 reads TGTGCCAGCAGTTACTCGATAGGGGATCTGAACACTGAAGCTTTCTTT.